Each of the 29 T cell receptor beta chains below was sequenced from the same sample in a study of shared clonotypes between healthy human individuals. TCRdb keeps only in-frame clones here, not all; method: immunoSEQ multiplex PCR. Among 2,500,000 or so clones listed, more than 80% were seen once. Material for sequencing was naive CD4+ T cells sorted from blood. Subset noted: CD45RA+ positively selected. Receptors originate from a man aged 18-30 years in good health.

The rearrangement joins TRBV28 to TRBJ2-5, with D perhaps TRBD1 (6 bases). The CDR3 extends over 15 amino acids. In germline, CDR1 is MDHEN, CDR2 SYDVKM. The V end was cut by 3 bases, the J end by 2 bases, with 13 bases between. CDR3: CASSLTDSSQETQYF. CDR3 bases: TGTGCCAGCAGTTTGACGGACAGCTCACAAGAGACCCAGTACTTC. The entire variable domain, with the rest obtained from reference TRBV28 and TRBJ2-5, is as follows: DVKVTQSSRYLVKRTGEKVFLECVQDMDHENMFWYRQDPGLGLRLIYFSYDVKMKEKGDIPEGYSVSREKKERFSLILESASTNQTSMYLCASSLTDSSQETQYFGPGTRLLVL.

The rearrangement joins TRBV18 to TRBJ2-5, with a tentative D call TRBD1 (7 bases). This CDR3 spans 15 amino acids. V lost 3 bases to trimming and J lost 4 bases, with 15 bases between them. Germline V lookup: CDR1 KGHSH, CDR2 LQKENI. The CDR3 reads CASSPNRGGPETQYF. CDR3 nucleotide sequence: TGTGCCAGCTCACCCAACAGGGGAGGCCCAGAGACCCAGTACTTC. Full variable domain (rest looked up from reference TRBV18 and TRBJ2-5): NAGVMQNPRHLVRRRGQEARLRCSPMKGHSHVYWYRQLPEEGLKFMVYLQKENIIDESGMPKERFSAEFPKEGPSILRIQQVVRGDSAAYFCASSPNRGGPETQYFGPGTRLLVL.

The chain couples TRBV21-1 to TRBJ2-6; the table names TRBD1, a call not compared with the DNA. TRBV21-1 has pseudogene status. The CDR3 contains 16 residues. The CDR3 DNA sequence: TGTGCCAGCAGCCCGCGACAACCCTCTGGGGCCAACGTCCTGACTTTC. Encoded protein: CASSPRQPSGANVLTF.

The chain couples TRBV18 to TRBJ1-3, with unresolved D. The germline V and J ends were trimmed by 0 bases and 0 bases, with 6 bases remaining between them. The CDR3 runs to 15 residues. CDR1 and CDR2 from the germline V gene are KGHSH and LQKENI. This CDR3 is CASSPPWFSGNTIYF. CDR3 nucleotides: TGTGCCAGCTCACCACCGTGGTTCTCTGGAAACACCATATATTTT.

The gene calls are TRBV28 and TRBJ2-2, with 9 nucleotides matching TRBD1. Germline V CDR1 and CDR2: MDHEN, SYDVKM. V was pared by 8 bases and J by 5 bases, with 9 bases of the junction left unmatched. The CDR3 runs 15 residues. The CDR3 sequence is CASGTQGAGTGELFF. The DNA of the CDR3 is TGTGCCAGCGGGACACAGGGGGCGGGAACCGGGGAGCTGTTTTTT.

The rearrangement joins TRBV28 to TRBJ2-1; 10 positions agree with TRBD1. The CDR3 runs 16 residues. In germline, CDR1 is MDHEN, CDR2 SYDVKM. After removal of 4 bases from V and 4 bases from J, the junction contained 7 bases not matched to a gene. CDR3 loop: CASSSTGTGAYNEQFF. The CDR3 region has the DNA TGTGCCAGCAGTTCCACCGGGACAGGGGCTTACAATGAGCAGTTCTTC.

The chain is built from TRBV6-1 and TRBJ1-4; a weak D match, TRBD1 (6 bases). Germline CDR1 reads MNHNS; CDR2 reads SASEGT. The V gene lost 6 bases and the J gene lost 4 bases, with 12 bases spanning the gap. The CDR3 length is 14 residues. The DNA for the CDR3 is TGTGCCAGCAGACTTACAGGGCTTAATGAAAAACTGTTTTTT. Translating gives CASRLTGLNEKLFF.

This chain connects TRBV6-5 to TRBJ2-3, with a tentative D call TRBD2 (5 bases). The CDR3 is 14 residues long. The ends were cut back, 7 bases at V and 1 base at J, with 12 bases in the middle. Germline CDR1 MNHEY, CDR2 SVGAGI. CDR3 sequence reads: CASTRGLGTDTQYF. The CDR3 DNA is TGTGCCAGCACTCGCGGGCTGGGCACAGATACGCAGTATTTT.

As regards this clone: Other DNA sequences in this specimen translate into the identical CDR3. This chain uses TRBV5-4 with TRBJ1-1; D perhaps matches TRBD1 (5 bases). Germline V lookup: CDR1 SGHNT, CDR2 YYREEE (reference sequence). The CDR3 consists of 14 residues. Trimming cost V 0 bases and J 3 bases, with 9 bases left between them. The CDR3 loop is CASSLGQTDTEAFF. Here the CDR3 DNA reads TGTGCCAGCAGCTTGGGACAGACGGACACTGAAGCTTTCTTT.

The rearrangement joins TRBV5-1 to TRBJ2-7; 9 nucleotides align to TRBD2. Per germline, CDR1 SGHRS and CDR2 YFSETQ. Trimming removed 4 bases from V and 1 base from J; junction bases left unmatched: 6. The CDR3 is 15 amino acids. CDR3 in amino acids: CASSMKAGGSYEQYF. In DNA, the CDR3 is TGCGCCAGCAGCATGAAAGCGGGGGGTTCCTACGAGCAGTACTTC.

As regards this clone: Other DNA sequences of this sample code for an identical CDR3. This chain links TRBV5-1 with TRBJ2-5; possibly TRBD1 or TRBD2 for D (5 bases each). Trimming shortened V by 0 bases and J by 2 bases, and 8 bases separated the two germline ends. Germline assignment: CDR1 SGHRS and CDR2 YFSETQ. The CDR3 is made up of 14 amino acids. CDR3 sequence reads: CASSLGGVQETQYF. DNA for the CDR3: TGCGCCAGCAGCTTGGGAGGGGTACAAGAGACCCAGTACTTC.

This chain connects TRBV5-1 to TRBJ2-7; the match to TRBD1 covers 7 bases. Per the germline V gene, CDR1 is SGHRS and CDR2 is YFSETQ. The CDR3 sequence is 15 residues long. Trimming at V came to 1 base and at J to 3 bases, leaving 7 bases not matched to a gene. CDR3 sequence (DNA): TGCGCCAGCAGCTTGAACCCCGGACAGGTCTACGAGCAGTACTTC. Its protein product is CASSLNPGQVYEQYF. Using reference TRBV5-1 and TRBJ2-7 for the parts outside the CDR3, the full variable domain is KAGVTQTPRYLIKTRGQQVTLSCSPISGHRSVSWYQQTPGQGLQFLFEYFSETQRNKGNFPGRFSGRQFSNSRSEMNVSTLELGDSALYLCASSLNPGQVYEQYFGPGTRLTVT.

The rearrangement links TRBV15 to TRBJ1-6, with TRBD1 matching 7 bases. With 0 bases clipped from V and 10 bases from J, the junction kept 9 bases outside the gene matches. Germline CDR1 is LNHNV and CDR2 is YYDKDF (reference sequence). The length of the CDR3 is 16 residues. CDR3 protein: CATSRDESAGGSPLHF. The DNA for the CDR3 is TGTGCCACCAGCAGAGACGAGTCGGCAGGGGGGTCACCCCTCCACTTT.

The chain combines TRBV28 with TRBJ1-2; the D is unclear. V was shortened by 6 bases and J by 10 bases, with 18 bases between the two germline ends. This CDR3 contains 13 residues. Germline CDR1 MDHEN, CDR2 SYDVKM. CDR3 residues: CASSSVTLVAYTF. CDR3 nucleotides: TGTGCCAGCAGCTCGGTCACTTTGGTGGCCTACACCTTC.

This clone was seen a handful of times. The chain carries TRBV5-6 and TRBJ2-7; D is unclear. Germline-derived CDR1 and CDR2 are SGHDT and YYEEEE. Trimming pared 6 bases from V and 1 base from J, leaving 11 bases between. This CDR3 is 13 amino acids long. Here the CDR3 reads CASTPSWSYEQYF. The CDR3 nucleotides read TGTGCCAGCACCCCCTCTTGGTCCTACGAGCAGTACTTC.

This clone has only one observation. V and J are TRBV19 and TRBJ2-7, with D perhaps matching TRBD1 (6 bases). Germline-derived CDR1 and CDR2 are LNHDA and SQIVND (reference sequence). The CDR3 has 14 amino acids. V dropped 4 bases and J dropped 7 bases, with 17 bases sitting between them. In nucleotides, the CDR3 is TGTGCCAGTAGTAACCCGGGATCCCAGGGGGAGCAGTACTTC. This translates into CASSNPGSQGEQYF. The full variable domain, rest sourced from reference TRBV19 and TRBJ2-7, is DGGITQSPKYLFRKEGQNVTLSCEQNLNHDAMYWYRQDPGQGLRLIYYSQIVNDFQKGDIAEGYSVSREKKESFPLTVTSAQKNPTAFYLCASSNPGSQGEQYFGPGTRLTVT.

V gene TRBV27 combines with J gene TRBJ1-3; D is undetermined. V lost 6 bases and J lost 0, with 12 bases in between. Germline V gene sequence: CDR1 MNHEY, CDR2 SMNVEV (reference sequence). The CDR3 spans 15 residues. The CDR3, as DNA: TGTGCCAGCAGGTACCCTAAACCCTCTGGAAACACCATATATTTT. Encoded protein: CASRYPKPSGNTIYF.

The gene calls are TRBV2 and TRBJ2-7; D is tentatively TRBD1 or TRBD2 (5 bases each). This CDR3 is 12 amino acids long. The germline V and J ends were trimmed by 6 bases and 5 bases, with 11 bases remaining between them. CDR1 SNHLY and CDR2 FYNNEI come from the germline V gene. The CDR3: CASRYGGDEQYF. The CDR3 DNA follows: TGTGCCAGCAGGTATGGGGGTGACGAGCAGTACTTC.

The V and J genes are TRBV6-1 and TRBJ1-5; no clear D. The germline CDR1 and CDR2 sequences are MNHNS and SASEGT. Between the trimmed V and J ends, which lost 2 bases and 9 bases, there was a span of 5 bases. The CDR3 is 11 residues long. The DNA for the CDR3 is TGTGCCAGCAGTGAATTTGGGCCCCAGCATTTT. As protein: CASSEFGPQHF.

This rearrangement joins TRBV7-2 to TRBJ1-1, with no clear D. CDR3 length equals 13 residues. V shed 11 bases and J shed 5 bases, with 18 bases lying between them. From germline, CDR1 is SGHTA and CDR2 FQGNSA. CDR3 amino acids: CAGLEWARTEAFF. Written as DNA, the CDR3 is TGTGCCGGCTTGGAGTGGGCGCGGACTGAAGCTTTCTTT.

CDR3 loop: CASSQDAVSNQPQHF. The CDR3 DNA reads TGCGCCAGCAGCCAAGATGCGGTTAGCAATCAGCCCCAGCATTTT. The rearrangement uses TRBV4-3 and TRBJ1-5; D unresolved. The V and J ends lost 0 bases and 0 bases respectively, with 6 bases between them. The CDR3 sequence is 15 residues long. CDR1 LGHNA and CDR2 YSLEER come from the germline V gene.

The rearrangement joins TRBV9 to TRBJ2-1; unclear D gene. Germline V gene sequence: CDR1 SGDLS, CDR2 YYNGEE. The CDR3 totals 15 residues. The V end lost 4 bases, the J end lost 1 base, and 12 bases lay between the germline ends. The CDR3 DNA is TGTGCCAGCAGCTCTCAGCTTCCTTCCTACAATGAGCAGTTCTTC. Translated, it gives CASSSQLPSYNEQFF. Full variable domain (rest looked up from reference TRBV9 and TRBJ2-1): DSGVTQTPKHLITATGQRVTLRCSPRSGDLSVYWYQQSLDQGLQFLIQYYNGEERAKGNILERFSAQQFPDLHSELNLSSLELGDSALYFCASSSQLPSYNEQFFGPGTRLTVL.

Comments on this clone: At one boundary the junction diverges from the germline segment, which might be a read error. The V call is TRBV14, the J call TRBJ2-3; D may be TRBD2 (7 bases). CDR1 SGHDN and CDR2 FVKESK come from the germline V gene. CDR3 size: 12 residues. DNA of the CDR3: TGTGCCAGCAGGCAAGGGGGGAGGGGGCAGTATTTT. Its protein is CASRQGGRGQYF.

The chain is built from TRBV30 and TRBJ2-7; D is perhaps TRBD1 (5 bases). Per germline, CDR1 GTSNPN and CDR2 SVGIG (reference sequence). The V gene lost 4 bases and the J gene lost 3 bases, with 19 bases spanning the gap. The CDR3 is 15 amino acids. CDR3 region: CAWTSRTPGYYEQYF. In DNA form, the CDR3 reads TGTGCCTGGACGTCCAGGACACCCGGGTACTACGAGCAGTACTTC.

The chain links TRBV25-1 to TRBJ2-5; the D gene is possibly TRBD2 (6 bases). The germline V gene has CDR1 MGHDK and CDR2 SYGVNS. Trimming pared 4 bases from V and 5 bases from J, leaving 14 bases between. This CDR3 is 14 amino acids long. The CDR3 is CASSGRRGHETQYF. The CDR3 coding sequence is TGTGCCAGCAGTGGTCGGCGGGGCCACGAGACCCAGTACTTC. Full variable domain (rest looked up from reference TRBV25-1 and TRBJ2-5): EADIYQTPRYLVIGTGKKITLECSQTMGHDKMYWYQQDPGMELHLIHYSYGVNSTEKGDLSSESTVSRIRTEHFPLTLESARPSHTSQYLCASSGRRGHETQYFGPGTRLLVL.

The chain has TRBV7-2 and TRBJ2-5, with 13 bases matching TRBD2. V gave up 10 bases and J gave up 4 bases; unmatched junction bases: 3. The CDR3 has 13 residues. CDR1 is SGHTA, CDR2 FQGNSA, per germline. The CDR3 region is CATGLAGVETQYF. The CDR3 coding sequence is TGTGCCACAGGACTAGCGGGAGTAGAGACCCAGTACTTC.

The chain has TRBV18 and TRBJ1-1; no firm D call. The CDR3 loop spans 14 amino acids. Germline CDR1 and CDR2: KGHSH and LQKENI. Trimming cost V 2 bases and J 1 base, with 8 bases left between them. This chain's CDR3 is CASSPGWQNTEAFF. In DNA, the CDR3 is TGTGCCAGCTCACCAGGGTGGCAGAACACTGAAGCTTTCTTT. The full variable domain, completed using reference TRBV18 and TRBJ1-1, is NAGVMQNPRHLVRRRGQEARLRCSPMKGHSHVYWYRQLPEEGLKFMVYLQKENIIDESGMPKERFSAEFPKEGPSILRIQQVVRGDSAAYFCASSPGWQNTEAFFGQGTRLTVV.

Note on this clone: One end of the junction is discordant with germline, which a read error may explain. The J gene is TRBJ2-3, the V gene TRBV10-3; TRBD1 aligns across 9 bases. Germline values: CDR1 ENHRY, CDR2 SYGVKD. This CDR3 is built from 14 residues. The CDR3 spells CASSSYRGRGTQYF. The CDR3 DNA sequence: TGTGCCAGCAGTTCCTACAGGGGGCGAGGTACGCAGTATTTT.

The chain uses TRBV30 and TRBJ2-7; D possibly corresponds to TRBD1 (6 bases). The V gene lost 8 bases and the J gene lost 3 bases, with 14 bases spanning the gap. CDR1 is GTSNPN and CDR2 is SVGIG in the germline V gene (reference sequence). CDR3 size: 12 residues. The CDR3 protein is CARGTGSYEQYF. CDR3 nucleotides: TGTGCCCGGGGCACAGGGAGCTACGAGCAGTACTTC.